The present T cell receptor (beta chain) was sequenced within a study of immune heterogeneity within non-small cell lung tumors (dated by TCRdb to the late 2010s). With regard to the full study: By histology, a few squamous cell carcinomas, 9 to 11 non-squamous carcinomas and 1 tumor not otherwise specified were included. The study combined whole-exome sequencing, RNA-seq and TCR beta repertoire sequencing of multiple spatially distinct regions from each NSCLC tumor to examine intratumoral immune heterogeneity. TCR repertoires were analyzed from some 59 tumor loci of fewer than 16 patients, whereas transcriptome data were available for only 40 to 50 loci from some twelve patients. For mutant peptides 8 to 11 amino acids long, netMHCpan-3.0 predicted neoantigen binding to the HLA alleles of each patient.

The TCR template was genomic DNA extracted from bulk tumor tissue, and 450 to 750 ng of gDNA was amplified for each sample. During surgery, multiple biopsies were taken from each primary tumor and placed as far apart as possible within the tumor mass. The study cohort was described as untreated and was composed of newly diagnosed NSCLC cases undergoing curative surgery. Donors were about 14 newly diagnosed non-small cell lung cancer patients undergoing surgery with curative intent. The resected tumor masses were reviewed by two independent pathologists. Only high-quality DNA and RNA samples were carried forward to sequencing. Turning to this clonotype: What antigen it recognizes has not been identified. It has no much larger one-base neighbor in the sample; base qualities were not kept.

Summary of the overall study and its limitations: High-frequency TCR beta clonotypes were largely distinct between individual patients. Local tumor mutational burden and local T-cell repertoire clonality had a statistically significant but moderate positive correlation (R about 0.35). Within a patient, the same dominant CDR3B clonotypes appeared at multiple loci, but different tumor locations also contained unique high-frequency clones.

The TCR beta CDR3 region was amplified with a multiplex PCR system whose first round of roughly 11 cycles used 32 V-gene forward primers and 13 J-gene reverse primers. First-round PCR used a QIAGEN Multiplex PCR Kit, and primer sequences were filed in Chinese patent CN105087789A. Illumina universal primers were added in a second PCR round performed with the Phusion High-Fidelity PCR Kit. Paired-end sequencing of TCR libraries was carried out on the Illumina HiSeq X Ten platform at a read length of 151 bp. In the source study's methods: Cutadapt was used to discard reads without multiplex PCR primers, PEAR merged the read pairs, and MiXCR with default settings called the CDR3 regions. Repertoire diversity used Shannon entropy, and clonality was computed as one minus Shannon entropy divided by ln of productive unique sequence count. Clonotypes present at frequencies of at least 0.5% were defined as dominant or high-frequency T-cell clones. The public reads were reprocessed in TCRdb via fastp at Q25 and MiXCR, keeping in-frame beta chains. Rows with one shared CDR3 protein collapse into an entry with the most common genes and DNA. TCRdb, not the original authors, processed these V and J calls. Counted in this sample were over a thousand distinct CDR3 sequences; over 40% of them appeared once. The ten most abundant clones make up roughly 15% of the sample.

The CDR3 covers 17 residues, taking in both the cysteine and the phenylalanine. The read is trimmed to its CDR3 DNA, 51 bases read in frame from base 1. Clipping removes 1 base from V and 0 bases from J, with 5 as the unmatched junction base count. CDR1 and CDR2, looked up from the germline V gene, are SGHNT and YENEEA. The rearranged chain carries TRBV11-3 and TRBJ2-7, with TRBD1 identical over 11 junction bases. The TCR was taken from a man between 60 and 75 years old with non-small cell lung cancer. Sequenced input: lung tumor tissue. The sequenced DNA: TGTGCCAGCAGCTTAGTCTCCGGGACAGGGGGCTCCTACGAGCAGTACTTC. This yields the protein CASSLVSGTGGSYEQYF. Here the CDR3 is joined to the reference TRBV11-3 and TRBJ2-7 genes, and the full variable domain is: EAGVVQSPRYKIIEKKQPVAFWCNPISGHNTLYWYLQNLGQGPELLIRYENEEAVDDSQLPKDRFSAERLKGVDSTLKIQPAELGDSAVYLCASSLVSGTGGSYEQYFGPGTRLTVT.